The T cell receptor (beta chain) under discussion was sequenced for a study of CD8 T cells in Susac syndrome. Overall study context: Of the sequenced Susac syndrome patients, six had active disease and about eight were in remission. Findings and limits, study-wide: No clonal expansion appeared among CD4+ T cells in Susac patients.

With random hexamers, reverse transcription was performed on about 0.5 to 1 ug of RNA. The CDR3 of TCR beta was amplified by immunoSEQ multiplex PCR across 54 Vbeta and 13 Jbeta. TCRdb fed the immunoSEQ multiplex PCR reads into MiXCR, producing one record per CDR3 protein. This sample has 150,000 to 200,000 distinct CDR3 sequences, with about 91% found just once. Germline V gives CDR1 SQVTM, CDR2 ANQGSEA. Losses at the gene ends were 8 bases for V and 0 bases for J; bases not matched to a gene: 7. CDR3 length: 13 amino acids. About this clonotype itself: Its antigen remains unknown.

The chain couples TRBV29-1 to TRBJ2-7, with TRBD2 matching over 7 bases. The TCR was taken from a human donor with Susac syndrome. Sequenced material: CD4+ T cells from PBMCs. The CDR3 here is CSTQGGSSYEQYF. The DNA for the CDR3 is TGCAGCACACAAGGCGGGAGCTCCTACGAGCAGTACTTC.